This passage covers 6 T cell receptor beta chains from one sample sequenced in a study of human T cells and chemical hapten exposure. Sample time point: patch test 1, 2 weeks after DPC sensitization. Treatment of the sample: therapeutic diphenylcyclopropenone sensitization with weekly scalp DPC. TCRdb ran MiXCR on the RACE reads and lists one entry per CDR3 protein. This table holds fewer than 500,000 distinct CDR3 sequences, 4% to 5.5% found once. Sequenced here: whole blood, sampled in connection with sensitization to the hapten diphenylcyclopropenone (DPC). Receptors originate from a woman in her fifties or sixties with alopecia areata. Some clones in this sample may be carry-over from other donors' samples.

This clonotype has ten or more counts. The chain links TRBV7-2 to TRBJ1-2; D is unresolved. The V and J ends lost 1 base and 5 bases respectively, with 17 bases between them. Germline CDR1 reads SGHTA; CDR2 reads FQGNSA. This CDR3 is built from 16 residues. The CDR3 DNA sequence: TGTGCCAGCAGCTTAGGGGTGGAGATCGGGATATATGGCTACACCTTC. Translating gives CASSLGVEIGIYGYTF.

The chain links TRBV7-6 to TRBJ2-2, with D possibly being TRBD2 (5 bases). V was trimmed by 6 bases and J by 1 base, leaving 12 bases between them. The CDR3 consists of 15 residues. Germline CDR1 reads SGHVS; CDR2 reads FNYEAQ. CDR3 residues: CASSNRRGNTGELFF. CDR3 nucleotide sequence: TGTGCCAGCAGTAATAGACGGGGGAACACCGGGGAGCTGTTTTTT. Filled out from reference TRBV7-6 and TRBJ2-2, the complete variable domain reads GAGVSQSPRYKVTKRGQDVALRCDPISGHVSLYWYRQALGQGPEFLTYFNYEAQQDKSGLPNDRFSAERPEGSISTLTIQRTEQRDSAMYRCASSNRRGNTGELFFGEGSRLTVL.

The CDR3 region is CASSQGQAGELFF. The CDR3 DNA is TGTGCCAGCAGCCAGGGACAGGCCGGGGAGCTGTTTTTT. The chain is built from TRBV12-3 or TRBV12-4 and TRBJ2-2, with 8 bases lining up with TRBD1. V lost 6 bases, J lost 6 bases, and 3 bases stayed unmatched. CDR3 length equals 13 residues.

V is TRBV29-1 and J is TRBJ2-7, with D tentatively TRBD1 (5 bases). With 3 bases removed from V and 2 bases from J, the gap between germline ends came to 14 bases. The CDR3 loop spans 14 amino acids. The germline V gene encodes CDR1 SQVTM and CDR2 ANQGSEA. CDR3 region: CSVERQGAPYEQYF. CDR3 DNA sequence: TGCAGCGTTGAGCGCCAGGGTGCGCCCTACGAGCAGTACTTC.

The rearrangement links TRBV7-9 to TRBJ1-5, with a weak D call TRBD1 (5 bases). The CDR3 is 15 amino acids. Germline V lookup: CDR1 SEHNR, CDR2 FQNEAQ (reference sequence). V was shortened by 5 bases and J by 9 bases, with 20 bases between the two germline ends. CDR3 amino acids: CASSAAGRDGRPQHF. For the CDR3, the DNA is TGTGCCAGCAGCGCGGCGGGCAGGGATGGGCGGCCCCAGCATTTT.

This clonotype has ten or more counts. The rearrangement joins TRBV27 to TRBJ2-7; tentative D call: TRBD1 (5 bases). Germline V gene lookup returns CDR1 MNHEY and CDR2 SMNVEV (reference sequence). The ends were cut back, 5 bases at V and 5 bases at J, with 16 bases in the middle. The CDR3 runs to 14 residues. For the CDR3, the DNA is TGTGCCAGCAGTCCCCGTTATACCAGGGACGAGCAGTACTTC. This gives the protein CASSPRYTRDEQYF.